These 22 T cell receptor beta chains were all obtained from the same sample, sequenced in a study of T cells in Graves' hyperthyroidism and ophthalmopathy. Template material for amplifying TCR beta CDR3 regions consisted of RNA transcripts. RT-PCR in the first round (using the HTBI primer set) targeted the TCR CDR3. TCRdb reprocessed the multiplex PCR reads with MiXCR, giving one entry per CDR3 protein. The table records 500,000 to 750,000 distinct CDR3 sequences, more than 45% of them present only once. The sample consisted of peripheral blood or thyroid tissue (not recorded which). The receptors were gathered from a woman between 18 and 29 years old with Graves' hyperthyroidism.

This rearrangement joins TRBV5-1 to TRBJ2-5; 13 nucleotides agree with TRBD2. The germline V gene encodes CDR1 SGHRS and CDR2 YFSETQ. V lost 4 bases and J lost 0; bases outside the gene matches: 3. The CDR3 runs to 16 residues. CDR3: CASSTGLAGNQETQYF. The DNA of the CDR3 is TGCGCCAGCAGCACGGGACTAGCGGGGAACCAAGAGACCCAGTACTTC. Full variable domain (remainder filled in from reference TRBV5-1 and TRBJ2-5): KAGVTQTPRYLIKTRGQQVTLSCSPISGHRSVSWYQQTPGQGLQFLFEYFSETQRNKGNFPGRFSGRQFSNSRSEMNVSTLELGDSALYLCASSTGLAGNQETQYFGPGTRLLVL.

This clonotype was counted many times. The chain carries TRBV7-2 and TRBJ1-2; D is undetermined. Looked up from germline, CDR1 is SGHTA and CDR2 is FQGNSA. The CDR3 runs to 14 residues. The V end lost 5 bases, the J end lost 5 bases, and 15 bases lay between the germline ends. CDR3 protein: CASSVARLGYGYTF. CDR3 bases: TGTGCCAGCAGCGTGGCCCGGCTGGGGTATGGCTACACCTTC.

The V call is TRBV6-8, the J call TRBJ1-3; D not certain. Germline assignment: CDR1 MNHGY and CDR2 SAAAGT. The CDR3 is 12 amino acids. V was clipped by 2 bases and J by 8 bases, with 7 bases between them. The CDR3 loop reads CASSYPWDTIYF. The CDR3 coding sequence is TGTGCCAGCAGTTACCCCTGGGACACCATATATTTT.

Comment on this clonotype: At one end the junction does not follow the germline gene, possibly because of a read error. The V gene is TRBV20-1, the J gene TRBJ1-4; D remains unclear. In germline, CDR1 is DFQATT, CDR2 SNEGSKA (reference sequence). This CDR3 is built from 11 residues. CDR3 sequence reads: CSAKASEKLLF. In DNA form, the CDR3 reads TGCAGTGCAAAAGCCTCAGAAAAACTGCTTTTT.

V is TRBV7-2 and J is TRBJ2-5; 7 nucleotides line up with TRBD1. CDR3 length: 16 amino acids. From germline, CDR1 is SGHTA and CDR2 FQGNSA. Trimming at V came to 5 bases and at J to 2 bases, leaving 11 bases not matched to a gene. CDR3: CASSLQGKGRQETQYF. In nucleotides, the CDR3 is TGTGCCAGCAGCCTACAGGGGAAGGGCAGACAAGAGACCCAGTACTTC. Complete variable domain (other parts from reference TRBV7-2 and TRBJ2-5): GAGVSQSPSNKVTEKGKDVELRCDPISGHTALYWYRQSLGQGLEFLIYFQGNSAPDKSGLPSDRFSAERTGGSVSTLTIQRTQQEDSAVYLCASSLQGKGRQETQYFGPGTRLLVL.

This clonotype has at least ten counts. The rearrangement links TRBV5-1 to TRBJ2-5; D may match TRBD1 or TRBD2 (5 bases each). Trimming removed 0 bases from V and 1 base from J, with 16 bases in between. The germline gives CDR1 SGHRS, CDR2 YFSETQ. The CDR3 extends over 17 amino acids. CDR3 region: CASSLDAIGTLQETQYF. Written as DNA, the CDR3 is TGCGCCAGCAGCTTGGACGCCATAGGGACCCTCCAAGAGACCCAGTACTTC.

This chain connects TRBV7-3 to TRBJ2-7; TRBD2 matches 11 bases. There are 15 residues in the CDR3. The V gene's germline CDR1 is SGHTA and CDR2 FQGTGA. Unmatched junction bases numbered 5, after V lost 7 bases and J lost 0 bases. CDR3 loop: CASIGLAGPSYEQYF. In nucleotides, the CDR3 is TGTGCCAGCATCGGACTAGCGGGCCCCTCCTACGAGCAGTACTTC.

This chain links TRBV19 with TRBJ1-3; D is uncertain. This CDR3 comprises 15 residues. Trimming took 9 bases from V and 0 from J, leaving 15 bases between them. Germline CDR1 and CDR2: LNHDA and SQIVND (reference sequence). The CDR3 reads CASSPGSSSGNTIYF. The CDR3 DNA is TGTGCCAGCTCACCAGGATCAAGCTCTGGAAACACCATATATTTT.

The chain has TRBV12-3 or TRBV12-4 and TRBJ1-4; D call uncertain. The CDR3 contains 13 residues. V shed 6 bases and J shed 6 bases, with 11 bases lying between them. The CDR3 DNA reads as TGTGCCAGCAGCATGGGAGGCGATGAAAAACTGTTTTTT. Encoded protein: CASSMGGDEKLFF.

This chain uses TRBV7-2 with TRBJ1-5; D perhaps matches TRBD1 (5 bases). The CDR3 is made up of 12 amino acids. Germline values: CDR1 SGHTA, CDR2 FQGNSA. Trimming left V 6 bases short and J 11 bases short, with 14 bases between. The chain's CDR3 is CASSWDLLAQHF. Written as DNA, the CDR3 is TGTGCCAGCAGTTGGGACCTTCTGGCCCAGCATTTT. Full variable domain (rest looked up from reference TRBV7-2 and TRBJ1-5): GAGVSQSPSNKVTEKGKDVELRCDPISGHTALYWYRQSLGQGLEFLIYFQGNSAPDKSGLPSDRFSAERTGGSVSTLTIQRTQQEDSAVYLCASSWDLLAQHFGDGTRLSIL.

The DNA of the CDR3 is TGTGCCATCAGTGAGTCGAGGGGGTCTGGAAACACCATATATTTT. It yields the protein CAISESRGSGNTIYF. The chain carries TRBV10-3 and TRBJ1-3, with D tentatively TRBD1 (6 bases). Germline V CDR1 and CDR2: ENHRY, SYGVKD. Trimming pared 0 bases from V and 1 base from J, leaving 7 bases between. The CDR3 covers 15 residues.

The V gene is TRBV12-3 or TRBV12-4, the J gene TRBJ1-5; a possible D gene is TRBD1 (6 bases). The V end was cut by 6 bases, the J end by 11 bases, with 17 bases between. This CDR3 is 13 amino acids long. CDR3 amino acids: CASRDSLGETQHF. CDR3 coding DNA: TGTGCCAGCAGGGACAGCCTGGGGGAGACCCAGCATTTT.

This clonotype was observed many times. The CDR3 bases are TGTGCCAGCAGCCAGGACACGAACTATGGCTACACCTTC. Translated, it gives CASSQDTNYGYTF. The chain joins TRBV7-2 to TRBJ1-2; TRBD1 is a possible D gene (5 bases). CDR3 size: 13 residues. Germline assignment: CDR1 SGHTA and CDR2 FQGNSA. Trimming left V 5 bases short and J 2 bases short, with 9 bases between.

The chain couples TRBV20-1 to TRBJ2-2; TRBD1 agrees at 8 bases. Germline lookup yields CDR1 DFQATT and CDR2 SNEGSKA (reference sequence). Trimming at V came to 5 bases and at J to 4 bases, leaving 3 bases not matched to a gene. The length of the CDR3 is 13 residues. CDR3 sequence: CSAEDRGTGELFF. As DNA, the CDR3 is TGCAGTGCTGAAGACAGGGGCACCGGGGAGCTGTTTTTT.

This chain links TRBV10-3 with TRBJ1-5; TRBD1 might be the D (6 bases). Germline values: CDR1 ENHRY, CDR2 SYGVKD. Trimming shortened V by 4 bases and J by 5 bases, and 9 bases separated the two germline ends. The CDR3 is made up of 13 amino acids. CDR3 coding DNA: TGTGCCATCAGTGGGACAGTTGATCAGCCCCAGCATTTT. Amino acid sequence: CAISGTVDQPQHF.

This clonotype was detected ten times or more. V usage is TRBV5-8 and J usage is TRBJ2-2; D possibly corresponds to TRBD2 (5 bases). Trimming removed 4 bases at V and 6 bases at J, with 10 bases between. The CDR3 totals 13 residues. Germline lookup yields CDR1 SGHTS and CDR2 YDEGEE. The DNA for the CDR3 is TGTGCCAGCAGCCCCCCGGGATCCGGGGAGCTGTTTTTT. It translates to CASSPPGSGELFF.

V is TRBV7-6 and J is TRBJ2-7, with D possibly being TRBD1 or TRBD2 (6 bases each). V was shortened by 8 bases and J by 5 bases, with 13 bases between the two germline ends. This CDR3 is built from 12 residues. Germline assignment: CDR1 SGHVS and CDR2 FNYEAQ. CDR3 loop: CASFTRGDEQYF. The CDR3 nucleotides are TGTGCCAGCTTTACGAGGGGGGACGAGCAGTACTTC.

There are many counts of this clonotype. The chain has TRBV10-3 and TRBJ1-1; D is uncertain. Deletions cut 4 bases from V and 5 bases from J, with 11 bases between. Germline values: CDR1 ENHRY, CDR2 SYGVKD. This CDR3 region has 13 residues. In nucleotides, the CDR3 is TGTGCCATCAGTGCGTTGGCCAGAACTGAAGCTTTCTTT. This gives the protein CAISALARTEAFF.

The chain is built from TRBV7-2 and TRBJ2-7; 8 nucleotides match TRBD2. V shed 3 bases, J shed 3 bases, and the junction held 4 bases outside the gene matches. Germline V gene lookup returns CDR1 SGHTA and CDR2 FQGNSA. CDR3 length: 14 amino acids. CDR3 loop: CASSFTSGFYEQYF. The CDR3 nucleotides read TGTGCCAGCAGCTTTACTAGCGGATTCTACGAGCAGTACTTC. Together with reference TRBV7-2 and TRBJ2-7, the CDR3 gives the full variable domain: GAGVSQSPSNKVTEKGKDVELRCDPISGHTALYWYRQSLGQGLEFLIYFQGNSAPDKSGLPSDRFSAERTGGSVSTLTIQRTQQEDSAVYLCASSFTSGFYEQYFGPGTRLTVT.

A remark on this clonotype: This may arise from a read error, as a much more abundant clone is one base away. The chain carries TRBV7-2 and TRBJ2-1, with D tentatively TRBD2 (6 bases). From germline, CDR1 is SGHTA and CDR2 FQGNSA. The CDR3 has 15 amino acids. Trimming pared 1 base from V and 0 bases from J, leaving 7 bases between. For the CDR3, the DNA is TGTGCCAGCAGCTTAGACGGGAGCTCCTACAATGAGCAGTTCTTC. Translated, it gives CASSLDGSSYNEQFF. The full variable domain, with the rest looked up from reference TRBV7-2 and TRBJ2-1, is GAGVSQSPSNKVTEKGKDVELRCDPISGHTALYWYRQSLGQGLEFLIYFQGNSAPDKSGLPSDRFSAERTGGSVSTLTIQRTQQEDSAVYLCASSLDGSSYNEQFFGPGTRLTVL.

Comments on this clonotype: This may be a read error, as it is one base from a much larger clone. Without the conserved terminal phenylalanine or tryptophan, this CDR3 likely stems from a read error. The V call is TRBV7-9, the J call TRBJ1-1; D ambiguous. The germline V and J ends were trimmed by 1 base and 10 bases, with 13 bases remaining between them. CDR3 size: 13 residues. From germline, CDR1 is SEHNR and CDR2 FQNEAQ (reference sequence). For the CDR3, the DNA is TGTGCCAGCAGCTTAGGGCCGAAAGAAAGAGCTTTCTCT. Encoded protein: CASSLGPKERAFS.

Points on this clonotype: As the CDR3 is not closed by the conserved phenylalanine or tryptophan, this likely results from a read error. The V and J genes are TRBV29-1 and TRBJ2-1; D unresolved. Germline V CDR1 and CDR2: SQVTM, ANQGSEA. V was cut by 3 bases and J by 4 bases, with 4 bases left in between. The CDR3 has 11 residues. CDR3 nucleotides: TGCAGCGTTGACAGTTACAATGAGCAGTTCCTC. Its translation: CSVDSYNEQFL.